This T cell receptor (beta chain) was captured in a study of CD4 and CD8 cells across lung adenocarcinoma regions. The patients had localized lung adenocarcinoma, a non-small cell subtype. This CDR3 contains 16 residues. V lost 4 bases and J lost 12; bases outside the gene matches: 19. CDR1 WNHNN and CDR2 SYGVQD come from the germline V gene (reference sequence). TCRdb reanalysed the PCR reads using MiXCR and keeps one entry per CDR3 protein. The data show some 10,000 distinct CDR3 sequences, around 42% seen once. The chain joins TRBV10-1 to TRBJ2-3, with 7 bases fitting TRBD2. The specimen was CD8+ T cells from the margin of a lung tumor. This TCR was recovered from a male donor with lung adenocarcinoma. The CD4 and CD8 labels of this study may be unreliable. CDR3 DNA: TGCGCCAGCAGTGTTAGATCGGGAGGCCCGAGAGAGACCCAGTATTTT. Protein product: CASSVRSGGPRETQYF.